This entry concerns a single T cell receptor beta chain. Its matching antigen is unknown. TCRdb's copy holds only in-frame clones and misses some; the assay was immunoSEQ multiplex PCR. Counted here are about 100,000 clones, 94% occurring once; the ten biggest clones make up 2% to 3%. CDR3 size: 18 residues. V trimming: 2 bases; J trimming: 4 bases; junction bases outside the gene matches: 12. Germline assignment: CDR1 SGHAT and CDR2 FQNNGV. The record originates from a study of OX40 agonist ivuxolimab in advanced cancers. Study in general: Intravenous ivuxolimab was administered to patients every 2 weeks at 0.01 to 10 mg/kg. Three dose-escalation patients had partial responses: one with hepatocellular carcinoma and two with cutaneous melanoma. Overall study results and limits: Dosing at 0.1 to 3.0 mg/kg was accompanied by clonal expansion of CD4+ and CD8+ blood T cells by week 6. CD8+ T cells showed, on average, more clonal expansion than CD4+ cells.

Sequencing used CD4+ or CD8+ T cells sorted from blood, obtained in a trial of the OX40 agonist ivuxolimab. The sequence came from an adult with an advanced solid tumor such as melanoma, head and neck, liver or kidney cancer. This chain uses TRBV11-2 with TRBJ2-7; 12 bases map to TRBD2. In DNA, the CDR3 is TGTGCCAGCAGCTTATTTAGGGGAAAGACTAGCGGGAGTTACGAGCAGTACTTC. Translated: CASSLFRGKTSGSYEQYF.